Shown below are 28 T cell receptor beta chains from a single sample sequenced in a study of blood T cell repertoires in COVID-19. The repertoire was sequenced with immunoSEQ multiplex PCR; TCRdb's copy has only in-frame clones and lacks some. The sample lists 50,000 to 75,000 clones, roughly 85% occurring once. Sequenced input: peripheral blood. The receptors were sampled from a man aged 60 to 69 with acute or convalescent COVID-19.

This chain's CDR3 is CAWRGSGALNIQYF. CDR3 coding DNA: TGTGCCTGGAGGGGATCAGGGGCGCTGAACATTCAGTACTTC. The genes are TRBV30 and TRBJ2-4, with a possible D match to TRBD1 (6 bases). V shed 3 bases and J shed 7 bases, with 16 bases lying between them. This CDR3 comprises 14 residues. The germline gives CDR1 GTSNPN, CDR2 SVGIG (reference sequence).

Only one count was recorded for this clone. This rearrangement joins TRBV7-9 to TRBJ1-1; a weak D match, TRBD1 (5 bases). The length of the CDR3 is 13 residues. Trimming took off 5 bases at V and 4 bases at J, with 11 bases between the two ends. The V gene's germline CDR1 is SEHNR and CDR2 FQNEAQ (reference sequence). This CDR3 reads CASSPTTVTEAFF. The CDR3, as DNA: TGTGCCAGCAGCCCCACGACAGTCACTGAAGCTTTCTTT. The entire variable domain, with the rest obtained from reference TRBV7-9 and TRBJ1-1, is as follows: DTGVSQNPRHKITKRGQNVTFRCDPISEHNRLYWYRQTLGQGPEFLTYFQNEAQLEKSRLLSDRFSAERPKGSFSTLEIQRTEQGDSAMYLCASSPTTVTEAFFGQGTRLTVV.

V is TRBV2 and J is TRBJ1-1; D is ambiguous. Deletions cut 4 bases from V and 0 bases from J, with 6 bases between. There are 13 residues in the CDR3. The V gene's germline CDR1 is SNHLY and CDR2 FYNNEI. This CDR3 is CASSGSMNTEAFF. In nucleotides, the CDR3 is TGTGCCAGCAGTGGTTCTATGAACACTGAAGCTTTCTTT.

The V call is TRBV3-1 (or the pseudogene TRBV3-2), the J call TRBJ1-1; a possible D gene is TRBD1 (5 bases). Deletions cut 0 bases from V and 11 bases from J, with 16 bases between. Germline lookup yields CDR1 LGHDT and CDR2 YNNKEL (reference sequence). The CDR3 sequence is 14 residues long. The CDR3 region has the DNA TGTGCCAGCAGCCAAGACGTCGGGGGAGGGGAGGCTTTCTTT. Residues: CASSQDVGGGEAFF.

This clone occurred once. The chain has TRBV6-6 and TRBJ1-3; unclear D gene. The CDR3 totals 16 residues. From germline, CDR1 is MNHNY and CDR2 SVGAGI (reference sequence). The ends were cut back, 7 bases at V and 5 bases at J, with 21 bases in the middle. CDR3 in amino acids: CASNRLAGTDRNTIYF. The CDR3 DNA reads TGTGCCAGCAACCGACTCGCGGGTACAGACAGAAACACCATATATTTT.

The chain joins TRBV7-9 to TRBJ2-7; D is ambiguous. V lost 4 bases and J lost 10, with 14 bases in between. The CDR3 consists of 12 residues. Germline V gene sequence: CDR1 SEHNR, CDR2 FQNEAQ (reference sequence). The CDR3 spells CASSYPSPTQYF. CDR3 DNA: TGTGCCAGCAGCTACCCCTCCCCGACACAGTACTTC.

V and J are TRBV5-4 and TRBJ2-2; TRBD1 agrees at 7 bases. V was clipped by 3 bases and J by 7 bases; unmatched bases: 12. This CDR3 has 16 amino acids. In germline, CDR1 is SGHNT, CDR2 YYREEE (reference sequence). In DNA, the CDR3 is TGTGCCAGCAGCTCCCCCTCGACAGGGATTGGCGGGGAGCTGTTTTTT. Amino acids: CASSSPSTGIGGELFF. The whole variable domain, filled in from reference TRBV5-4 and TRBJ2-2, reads ETGVTQSPTHLIKTRGQQVTLRCSSQSGHNTVSWYQQALGQGPQFIFQYYREEENGRGNFPPRFSGLQFPNYSSELNVNALELDDSALYLCASSSPSTGIGGELFFGEGSRLTVL.

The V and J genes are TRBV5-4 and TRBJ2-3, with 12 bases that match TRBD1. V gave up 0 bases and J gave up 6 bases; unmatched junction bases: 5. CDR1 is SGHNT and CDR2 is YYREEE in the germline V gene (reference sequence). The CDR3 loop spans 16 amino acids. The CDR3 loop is CASSLAGTGGQDTQYF. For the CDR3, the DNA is TGTGCCAGCAGCTTGGCCGGGACAGGGGGCCAGGATACGCAGTATTTT.

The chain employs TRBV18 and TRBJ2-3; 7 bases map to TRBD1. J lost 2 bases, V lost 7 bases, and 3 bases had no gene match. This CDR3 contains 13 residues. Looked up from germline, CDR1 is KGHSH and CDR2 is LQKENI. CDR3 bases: TGTGCCAGCTGGGGACAGTCCACAGATACGCAGTATTTT. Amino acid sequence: CASWGQSTDTQYF.

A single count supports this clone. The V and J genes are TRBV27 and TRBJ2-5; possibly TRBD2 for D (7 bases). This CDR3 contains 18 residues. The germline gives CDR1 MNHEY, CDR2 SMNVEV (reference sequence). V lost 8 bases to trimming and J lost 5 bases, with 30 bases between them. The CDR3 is CASCKGGGQTGPRETQYF. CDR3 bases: TGTGCCAGCTGCAAAGGGGGGGGTCAAACAGGGCCCCGGGAGACCCAGTACTTC.

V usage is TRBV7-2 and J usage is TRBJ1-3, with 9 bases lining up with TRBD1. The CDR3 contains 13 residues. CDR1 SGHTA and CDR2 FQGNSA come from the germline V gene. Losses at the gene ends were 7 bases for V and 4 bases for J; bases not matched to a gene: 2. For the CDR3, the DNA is TGTGCCAGCACAACAGGGGGCGGAAACACCATATATTTT. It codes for CASTTGGGNTIYF.

The CDR3 loop reads CASSLDRTGSYTF. Here the CDR3 DNA reads TGTGCCAGCAGCTTAGACAGGACGGGAAGCTACACCTTC. The chain has TRBV11-2 and TRBJ1-2; D is undetermined. V shed 0 bases and J shed 9 bases, with 11 bases lying between them. The length of the CDR3 is 13 residues. Germline lookup yields CDR1 SGHAT and CDR2 FQNNGV.

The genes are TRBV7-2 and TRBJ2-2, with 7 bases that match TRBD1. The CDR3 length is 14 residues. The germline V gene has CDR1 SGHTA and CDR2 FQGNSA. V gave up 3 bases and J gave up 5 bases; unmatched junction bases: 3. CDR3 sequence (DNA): TGTGCCAGCAGCTTTCAACAGGGGACCGGGGAGCTGTTTTTT. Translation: CASSFQQGTGELFF. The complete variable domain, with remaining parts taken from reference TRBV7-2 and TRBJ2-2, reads GAGVSQSPSNKVTEKGKDVELRCDPISGHTALYWYRQSLGQGLEFLIYFQGNSAPDKSGLPSDRFSAERTGGSVSTLTIQRTQQEDSAVYLCASSFQQGTGELFFGEGSRLTVL.

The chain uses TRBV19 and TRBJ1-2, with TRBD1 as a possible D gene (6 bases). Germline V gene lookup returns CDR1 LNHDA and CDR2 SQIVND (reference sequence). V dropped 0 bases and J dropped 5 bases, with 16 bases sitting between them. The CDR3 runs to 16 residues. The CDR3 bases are TGTGCCAGTAGTATAGATTTGGACAGAACACTTTATGGCTACACCTTC. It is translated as CASSIDLDRTLYGYTF.

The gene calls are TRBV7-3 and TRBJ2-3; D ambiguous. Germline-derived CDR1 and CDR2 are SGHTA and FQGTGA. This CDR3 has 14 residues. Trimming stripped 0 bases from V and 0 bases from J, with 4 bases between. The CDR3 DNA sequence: TGTGCCAGCAGCTTAACAGCTAGCACAGATACGCAGTATTTT. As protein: CASSLTASTDTQYF.

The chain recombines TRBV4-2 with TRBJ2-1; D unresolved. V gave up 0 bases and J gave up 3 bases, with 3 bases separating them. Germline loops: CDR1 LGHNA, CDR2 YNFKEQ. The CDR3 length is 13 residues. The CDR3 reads CASSQDVYNEQFF. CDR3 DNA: TGTGCCAGCAGCCAAGACGTCTACAATGAGCAGTTCTTC.

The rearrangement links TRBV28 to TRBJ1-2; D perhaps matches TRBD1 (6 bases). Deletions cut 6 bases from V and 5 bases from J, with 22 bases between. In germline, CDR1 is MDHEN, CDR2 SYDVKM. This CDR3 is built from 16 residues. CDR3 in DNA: TGTGCCAGCAGCTTCGACCGTCAGCGGACAGCTTATGGCTACACCTTC. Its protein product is CASSFDRQRTAYGYTF.

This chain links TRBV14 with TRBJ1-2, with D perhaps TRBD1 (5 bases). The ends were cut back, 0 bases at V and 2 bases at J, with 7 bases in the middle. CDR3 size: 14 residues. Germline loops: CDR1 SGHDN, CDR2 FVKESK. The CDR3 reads CASSQDAGNYGYTF. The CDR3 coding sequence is TGTGCCAGCAGCCAAGATGCAGGGAACTATGGCTACACCTTC.

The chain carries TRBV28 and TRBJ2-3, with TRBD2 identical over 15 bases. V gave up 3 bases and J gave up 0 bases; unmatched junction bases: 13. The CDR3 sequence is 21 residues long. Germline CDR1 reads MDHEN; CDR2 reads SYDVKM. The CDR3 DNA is TGTGCCAGCAGTTTCGTAGGACTAGCGGGAGGGAAGTGGGAAAGCACAGATACGCAGTATTTT. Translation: CASSFVGLAGGKWESTDTQYF.

The CDR3 loop is CASSWAGSTDTQYF. The CDR3 DNA reads as TGTGCCAGCAGTTGGGCGGGGTCCACAGATACGCAGTATTTT. The chain recombines TRBV28 with TRBJ2-3; possibly TRBD2 for D (6 bases). CDR1 is MDHEN, CDR2 SYDVKM, per germline. The CDR3 runs to 14 residues. The V and J ends lost 4 bases and 2 bases respectively, with 10 bases between them.

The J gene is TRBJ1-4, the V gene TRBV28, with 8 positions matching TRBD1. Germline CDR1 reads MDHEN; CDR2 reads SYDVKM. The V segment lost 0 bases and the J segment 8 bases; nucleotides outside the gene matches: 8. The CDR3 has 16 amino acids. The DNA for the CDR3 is TGTGCCAGCAGTTTATGGGGCGGGACAGGTGAAGAAAAACTGTTTTTT. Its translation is CASSLWGGTGEEKLFF. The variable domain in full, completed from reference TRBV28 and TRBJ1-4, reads DVKVTQSSRYLVKRTGEKVFLECVQDMDHENMFWYRQDPGLGLRLIYFSYDVKMKEKGDIPEGYSVSREKKERFSLILESASTNQTSMYLCASSLWGGTGEEKLFFGSGTQLSVL.

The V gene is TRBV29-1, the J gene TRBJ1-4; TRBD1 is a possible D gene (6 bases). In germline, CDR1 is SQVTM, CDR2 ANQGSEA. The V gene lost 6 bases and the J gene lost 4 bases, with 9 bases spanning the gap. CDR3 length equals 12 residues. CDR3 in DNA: TGCAGCGTAACAGGGAGTAATGAAAAACTGTTTTTT. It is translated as CSVTGSNEKLFF.

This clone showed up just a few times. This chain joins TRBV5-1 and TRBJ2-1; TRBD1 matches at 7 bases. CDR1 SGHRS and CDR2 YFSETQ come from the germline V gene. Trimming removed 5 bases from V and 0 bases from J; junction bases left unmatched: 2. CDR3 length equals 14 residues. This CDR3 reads CASRAGGSYNEQFF. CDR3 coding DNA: TGCGCCAGCAGGGCAGGGGGCTCCTACAATGAGCAGTTCTTC.

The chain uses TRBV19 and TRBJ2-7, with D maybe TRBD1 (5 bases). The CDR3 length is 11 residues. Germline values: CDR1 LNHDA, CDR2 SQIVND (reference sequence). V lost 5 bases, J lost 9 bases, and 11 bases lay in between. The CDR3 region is CASSHGHLQYF. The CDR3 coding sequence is TGTGCCAGTAGTCACGGACACCTGCAGTACTTC.

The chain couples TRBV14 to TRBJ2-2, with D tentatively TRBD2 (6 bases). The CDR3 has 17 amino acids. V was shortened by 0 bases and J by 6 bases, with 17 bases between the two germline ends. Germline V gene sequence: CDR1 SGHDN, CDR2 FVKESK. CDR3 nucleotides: TGTGCCAGCAGCCAAGACCTAGGACGGGAGTGGGCCGGGGAGCTGTTTTTT. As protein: CASSQDLGREWAGELFF.

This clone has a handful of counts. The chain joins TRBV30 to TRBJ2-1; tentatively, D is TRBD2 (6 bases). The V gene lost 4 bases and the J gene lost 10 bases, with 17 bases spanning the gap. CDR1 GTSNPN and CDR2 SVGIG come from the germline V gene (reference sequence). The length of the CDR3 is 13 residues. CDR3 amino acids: CAWTRGTLGEQFF. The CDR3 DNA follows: TGTGCCTGGACCCGGGGGACCCTCGGGGAGCAGTTCTTC. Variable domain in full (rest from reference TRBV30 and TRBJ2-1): SQTIHQWPATLVQPVGSPLSLECTVEGTSNPNLYWYRQAAGRGLQLLFYSVGIGQISSEVPQNLSASRPQDRQFILSSKKLLLSDSGFYLCAWTRGTLGEQFFGPGTRLTVL.

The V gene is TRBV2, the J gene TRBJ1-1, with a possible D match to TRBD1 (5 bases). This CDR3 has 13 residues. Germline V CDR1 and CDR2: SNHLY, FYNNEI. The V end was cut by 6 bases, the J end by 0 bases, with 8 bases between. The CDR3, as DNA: TGTGCCAGCAGGGCACAGGTGAACACTGAAGCTTTCTTT. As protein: CASRAQVNTEAFF.

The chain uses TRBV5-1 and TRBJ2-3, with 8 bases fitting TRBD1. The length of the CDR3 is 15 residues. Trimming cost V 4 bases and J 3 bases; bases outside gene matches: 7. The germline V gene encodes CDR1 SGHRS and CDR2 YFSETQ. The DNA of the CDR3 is TGCGCCAGCAGCCTGGGAGGACAGGGAACAGATACGCAGTATTTT. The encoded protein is CASSLGGQGTDTQYF.